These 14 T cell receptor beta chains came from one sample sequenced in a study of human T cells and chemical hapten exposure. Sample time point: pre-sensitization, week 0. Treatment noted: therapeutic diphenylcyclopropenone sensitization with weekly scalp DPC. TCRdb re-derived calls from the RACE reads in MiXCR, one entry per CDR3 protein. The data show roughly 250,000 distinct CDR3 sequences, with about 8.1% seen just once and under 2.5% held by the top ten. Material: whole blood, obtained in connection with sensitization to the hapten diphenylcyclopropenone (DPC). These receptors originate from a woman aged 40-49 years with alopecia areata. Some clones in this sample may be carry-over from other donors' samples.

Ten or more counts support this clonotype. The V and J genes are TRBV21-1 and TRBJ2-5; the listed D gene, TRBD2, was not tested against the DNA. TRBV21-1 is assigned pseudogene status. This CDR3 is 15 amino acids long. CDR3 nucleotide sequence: TGTGCCAGCAGCAAAGCTAGGACTTTAACGGGGACCCAGTACTTC. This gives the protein CASSKARTLTGTQYF.

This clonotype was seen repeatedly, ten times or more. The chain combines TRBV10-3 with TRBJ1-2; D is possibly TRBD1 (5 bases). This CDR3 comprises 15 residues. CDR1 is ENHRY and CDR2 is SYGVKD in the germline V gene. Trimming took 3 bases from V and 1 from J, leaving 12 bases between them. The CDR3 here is CAISDMGVFNYGYTF. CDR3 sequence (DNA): TGTGCCATCAGTGACATGGGGGTTTTTAACTATGGCTACACCTTC.

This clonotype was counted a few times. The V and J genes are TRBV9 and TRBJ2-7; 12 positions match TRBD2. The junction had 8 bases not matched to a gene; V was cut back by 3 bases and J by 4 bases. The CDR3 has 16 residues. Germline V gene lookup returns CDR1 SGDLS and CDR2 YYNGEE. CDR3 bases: TGTGCCAGCAGCGCCCATGGACTAGCGGGACTTTACGAGCAGTACTTC. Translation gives CASSAHGLAGLYEQYF.

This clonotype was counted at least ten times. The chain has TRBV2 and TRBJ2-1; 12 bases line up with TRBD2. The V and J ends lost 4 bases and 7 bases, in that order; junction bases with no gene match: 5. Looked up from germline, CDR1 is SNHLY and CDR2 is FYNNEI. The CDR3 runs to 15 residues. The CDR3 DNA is TGTGCCAGCAGTGCTAGCGGGAGGGCGGGAAATGAGCAGTTCTTC. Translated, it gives CASSASGRAGNEQFF.

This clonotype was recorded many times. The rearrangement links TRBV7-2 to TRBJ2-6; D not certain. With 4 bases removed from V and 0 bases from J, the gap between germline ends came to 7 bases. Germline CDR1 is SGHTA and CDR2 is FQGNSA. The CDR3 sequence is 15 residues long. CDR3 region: CASSSQRSGANVLTF. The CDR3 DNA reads TGTGCCAGCAGCTCACAGCGCTCTGGGGCCAACGTCCTGACTTTC. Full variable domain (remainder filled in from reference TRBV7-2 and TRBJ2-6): GAGVSQSPSNKVTEKGKDVELRCDPISGHTALYWYRQSLGQGLEFLIYFQGNSAPDKSGLPSDRFSAERTGGSVSTLTIQRTQQEDSAVYLCASSSQRSGANVLTFGAGSRLTVL.

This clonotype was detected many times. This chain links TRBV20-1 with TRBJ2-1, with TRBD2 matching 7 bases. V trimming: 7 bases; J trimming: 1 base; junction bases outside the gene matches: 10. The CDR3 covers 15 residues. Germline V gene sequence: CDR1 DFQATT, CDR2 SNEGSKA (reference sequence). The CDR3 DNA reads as TGCAGTGGGACCGGGGGGAGGGAGTCCTACAATGAGCAGTTCTTC. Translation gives CSGTGGRESYNEQFF.

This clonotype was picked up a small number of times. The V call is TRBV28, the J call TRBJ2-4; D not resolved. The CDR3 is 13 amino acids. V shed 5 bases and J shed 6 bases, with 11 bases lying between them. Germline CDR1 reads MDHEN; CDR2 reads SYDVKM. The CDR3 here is CASSTDGRNIQYF. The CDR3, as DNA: TGTGCCAGCAGTACGGACGGCAGAAACATTCAGTACTTC.

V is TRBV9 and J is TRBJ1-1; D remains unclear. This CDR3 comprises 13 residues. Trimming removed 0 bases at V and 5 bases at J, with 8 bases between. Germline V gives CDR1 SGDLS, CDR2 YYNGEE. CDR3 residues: CASSVVVGTEAFF. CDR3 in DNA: TGTGCCAGCAGCGTAGTGGTGGGAACTGAAGCTTTCTTT.

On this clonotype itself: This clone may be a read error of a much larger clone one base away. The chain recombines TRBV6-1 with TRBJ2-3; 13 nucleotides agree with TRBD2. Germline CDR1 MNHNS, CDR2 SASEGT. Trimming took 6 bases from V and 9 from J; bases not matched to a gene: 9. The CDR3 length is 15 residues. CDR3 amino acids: CASRTSGRRDETQYF. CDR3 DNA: TGTGCCAGCAGGACTAGCGGGAGGAGGGACGAAACGCAGTATTTT.

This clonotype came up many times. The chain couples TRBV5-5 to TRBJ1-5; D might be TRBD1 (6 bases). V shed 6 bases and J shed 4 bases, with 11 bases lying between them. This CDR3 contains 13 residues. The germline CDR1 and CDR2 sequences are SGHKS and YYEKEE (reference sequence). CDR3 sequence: CASNQGINQPQHF. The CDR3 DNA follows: TGTGCCAGCAATCAGGGGATAAATCAGCCCCAGCATTTT.

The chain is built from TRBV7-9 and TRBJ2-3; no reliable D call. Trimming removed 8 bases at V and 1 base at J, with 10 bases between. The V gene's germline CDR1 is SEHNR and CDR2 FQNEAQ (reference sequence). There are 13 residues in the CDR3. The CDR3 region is CASGNSGTDTQYF. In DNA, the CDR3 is TGTGCCAGCGGGAATTCCGGCACAGATACGCAGTATTTT.

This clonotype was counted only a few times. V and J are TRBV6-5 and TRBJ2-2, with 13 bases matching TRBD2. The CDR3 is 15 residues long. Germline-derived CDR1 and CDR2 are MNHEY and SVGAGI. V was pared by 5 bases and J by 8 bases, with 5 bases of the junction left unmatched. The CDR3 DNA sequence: TGTGCCAGCAGTAGCGGGACTAGCGGGAAGGGGGAGCTGTTTTTT. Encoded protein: CASSSGTSGKGELFF.

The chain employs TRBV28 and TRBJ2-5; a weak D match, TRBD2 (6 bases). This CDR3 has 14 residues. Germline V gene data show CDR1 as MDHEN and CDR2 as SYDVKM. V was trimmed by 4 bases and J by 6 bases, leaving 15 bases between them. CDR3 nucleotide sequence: TGTGCCAGCAGTTCCCCGGAGGGATTAAAGACCCAGTACTTC. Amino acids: CASSSPEGLKTQYF. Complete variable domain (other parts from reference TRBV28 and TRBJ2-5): DVKVTQSSRYLVKRTGEKVFLECVQDMDHENMFWYRQDPGLGLRLIYFSYDVKMKEKGDIPEGYSVSREKKERFSLILESASTNQTSMYLCASSSPEGLKTQYFGPGTRLLVL.

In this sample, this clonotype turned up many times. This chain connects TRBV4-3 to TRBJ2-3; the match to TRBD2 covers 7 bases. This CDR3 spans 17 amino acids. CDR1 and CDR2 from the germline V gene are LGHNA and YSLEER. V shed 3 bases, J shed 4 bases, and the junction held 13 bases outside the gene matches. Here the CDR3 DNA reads TGCGCCAGCAGCCAGTACCAGGGAGCGGGATCTTCAGATACGCAGTATTTT. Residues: CASSQYQGAGSSDTQYF.